This TCR beta chain was obtained from a study of cytomegalovirus exposure and HLA in healthy donors. General study points: Reports indicated that the classifier achieved high specificity and sensitivity in diagnosing cytomegalovirus status.

The CDR3 runs to 15 residues. Per germline, CDR1 SGHNT and CDR2 YYREEE (reference sequence). V lost 2 bases, J lost 2 bases, and 7 bases stayed unmatched. 60 Vbeta and 13 Jbeta primers were used in PCR. TCRdb's table, derived via immunoSEQ multiplex PCR, lists solely in-frame clones and lacks some. The data hold 90,000 to 100,000 clones, with roughly three quarters observed a single time. With respect to this clone: Antigen: not known.

J is TRBJ2-7 and V is TRBV5-4; 7 bases fit TRBD2. Sequencing used PBMCs. This TCR was sampled from a female donor in good health and CMV-seronegative. The DNA for the CDR3 is TGTGCCAGCAGCTTAAGGGGAGGGAAGGCCTACGAGCAGTACTTC. Translating it yields CASSLRGGKAYEQYF.